A single T cell receptor beta chain is shown here with its context. Here the CDR3 omits its conserved ending phenylalanine or tryptophan, so a read error is the likely source. Because the CDR3's place on the DNA is in doubt, the DNA is left out and the CDR3 is given as listed by TCRdb. These data come from a study of blood T cell repertoires in COVID-19. Study details: From the United States, Italy and Spain came samples of acute and convalescent COVID-19.

Germline V gene lookup returns CDR1 LNHDA and CDR2 SQIVND (reference sequence). The CDR3 is 11 amino acids long, termini counted. As originally analysed: Amplified reference gene primers provided the basis for estimating nucleated cell counts. Sequenced by immunoSEQ multiplex PCR; TCRdb stores in-frame clones only, minus some. The DNA gave D and trimming, while V, J and clone size come from that table. The top ten hold about 4.1% of the sample, which has approximately 200,000 clones, about 87% seen once. This sequence originates from a woman under 40 with acute or convalescent COVID-19. The specimen sequenced was peripheral blood. The V and J genes are TRBV19 and TRBJ1-3; the table's D call TRBD1 went unverified against the DNA. CDR3 in amino acids: CASSRTGTPDL.